This T cell receptor (beta chain) was identified in a study of blood T cell repertoires in COVID-19. As for the study in general: Material from acute and convalescent COVID-19 was sourced from the United States, Italy and Spain. PBMCs, B-cell-depleted T cells, or T cells were the source of the cDNA or gDNA that made up the material.

The CDR3 loop spans 13 amino acids. CDR1 is MNHEY and CDR2 is SVGEGT in the germline V gene. Trimming took off 4 bases at V and 4 bases at J, with 10 bases between the two ends. Source study methods: Amplification of reference gene primers was used by the study to estimate nucleated cell counts. Data came from immunoSEQ multiplex PCR; TCRdb stores just in-frame clones and leaves some out. V and J calls and clone size follow that table, whereas D and trimming were derived from the DNA. The sample yields about 140,000 clones, 85% to 90% seen once. The V and J genes are TRBV6-2 or TRBV6-3 and TRBJ1-2; D gene unclear. The receptor was isolated from a woman between 50 and 59 years old with active or convalescent COVID-19. Sequencing was performed on peripheral blood. Here the CDR3 DNA reads TGTGCCAGCAGTTCCACAGTGATCTATGGCTACACCTTC. The encoded protein is CASSSTVIYGYTF.